Listed here are 30 T cell receptor beta chains from one sample, sequenced in a study of blood T cells in healthy people across ages (dated by TCRdb to between 2014 and 2017). Library method: 5' RACE. For sequencing, an Illumina HiSeq 2500 was employed. The second PCR ran for roughly 6 to 11 cycles and used a J-beta primer mix along with a sample-barcoded 5' primer. TCRdb trimmed public reads at Q25 via fastp, called clones via MiXCR and kept in-frame beta chains. All rows with the same CDR3 protein become a single entry with the most common DNA and genes. For this sample the table gives approximately 580,000 distinct CDR3 sequences, of which around 24% were detected only once. 8.5% to 9.5% of the sample lies in the top ten. These same data were also listed under a study on T cells of mothers and their children.

What was sequenced was blood. The receptor set was obtained from a boy younger than 18 in good health.

The chain links TRBV13 to TRBJ2-5; TRBD1 matches at 7 bases. The V segment lost 3 bases and the J segment 2 bases; nucleotides outside the gene matches: 9. The CDR3 is made up of 16 amino acids. CDR1 PRHDT and CDR2 FYEKMQ come from the germline V gene (reference sequence). This CDR3 is CASSFRTGPNQETQYF. DNA of the CDR3: TGTGCCAGCAGCTTCAGGACAGGACCTAATCAAGAGACCCAGTACTTC.

The table lists this clonotype with a few counts. The chain recombines TRBV5-1 with TRBJ1-2; 9 bases agree with TRBD1. The V gene's germline CDR1 is SGHRS and CDR2 YFSETQ. The CDR3 length is 13 residues. Trimming at V came to 4 bases and at J to 8 bases, leaving 6 bases not matched to a gene. The chain's CDR3 is CASSQQGAGGYTF. DNA for the CDR3: TGCGCCAGCAGCCAACAGGGGGCAGGCGGCTACACCTTC.

The chain links TRBV27 to TRBJ1-6; D is perhaps TRBD1 (5 bases). The ends were cut back, 5 bases at V and 15 bases at J, with 14 bases in the middle. Germline V gene data show CDR1 as MNHEY and CDR2 as SMNVEV (reference sequence). The CDR3 loop spans 12 amino acids. The DNA of the CDR3 is TGTGCCAGCAGTACGGCGGGGCAGGACCTCCACTTT. Amino acid sequence: CASSTAGQDLHF.

There are many counts of this clonotype. The chain carries TRBV7-3 and TRBJ2-3; tentatively, D is TRBD2 (6 bases). The germline gives CDR1 SGHTA, CDR2 FQGTGA. V was trimmed by 5 bases and J by 8 bases, leaving 11 bases between them. The CDR3 consists of 12 residues. CDR3 amino acids: CASSPMGGTQYF. The CDR3 nucleotides are TGTGCCAGCAGCCCTATGGGGGGTACGCAGTATTTT.

The chain carries TRBV7-9 and TRBJ1-3; TRBD1 aligns across 9 bases. V was pared by 5 bases and J by 2 bases, with 10 bases of the junction left unmatched. Germline assignment: CDR1 SEHNR and CDR2 FQNEAQ (reference sequence). The CDR3 has 17 residues. The CDR3: CASSTSDRGVPGNTIYF. In nucleotides, the CDR3 is TGTGCCAGCAGCACATCAGACAGGGGGGTCCCTGGAAACACCATATATTTT.

This clonotype has just one count. The chain uses TRBV7-9 and TRBJ2-2; D possibly matches TRBD1 or TRBD2 (5 bases each). The V end lost 4 bases, the J end lost 4 bases, and 13 bases lay between the germline ends. CDR3 length: 15 amino acids. Germline assignment: CDR1 SEHNR and CDR2 FQNEAQ (reference sequence). CDR3: CASSSPGAPTGELFF. The CDR3 coding sequence is TGTGCCAGCAGCTCACCCGGGGCTCCCACCGGGGAGCTGTTTTTT.

The rearrangement links TRBV9 to TRBJ2-3; a weak D match, TRBD2 (5 bases). Germline CDR1 reads SGDLS; CDR2 reads YYNGEE. This CDR3 is 14 amino acids long. Trimming stripped 2 bases from V and 2 bases from J, with 9 bases between. For the CDR3, the DNA is TGTGCCAGCAGCGTGAGCGGTCTCACAGATACGCAGTATTTT. Its protein product is CASSVSGLTDTQYF.

This chain connects TRBV20-1 to TRBJ2-1; D might be TRBD1 (5 bases). CDR3 length: 15 residues. The V and J ends lost 0 bases and 3 bases respectively, with 12 bases between them. Per germline, CDR1 DFQATT and CDR2 SNEGSKA (reference sequence). This CDR3 is CSARDTDTDYNEQFF. For the CDR3, the DNA is TGCAGTGCTAGAGATACGGACACCGACTACAATGAGCAGTTCTTC.

This clonotype was observed once. V usage is TRBV6-5 and J usage is TRBJ1-1; D possibly corresponds to TRBD1 (6 bases). From germline, CDR1 is MNHEY and CDR2 SVGAGI. Trimming took off 4 bases at V and 10 bases at J, with 16 bases between the two ends. This CDR3 has 13 residues. CDR3 region: CASSWTATAAAFF. Written as DNA, the CDR3 is TGTGCCAGCAGTTGGACAGCAACAGCTGCAGCTTTCTTT.

The chain recombines TRBV28 with TRBJ2-3, with 7 bases lining up with TRBD2. J gave up 5 bases and V 4 bases, and 15 bases lay outside the gene matches. The CDR3 is 17 amino acids. The germline CDR1 and CDR2 sequences are MDHEN and SYDVKM. Here the CDR3 reads CASSSQLGGGPLDTQYF. CDR3 coding DNA: TGTGCCAGCAGTTCCCAGTTGGGGGGAGGGCCTCTAGATACGCAGTATTTT.

The chain carries TRBV5-4 and TRBJ2-5; D might be TRBD1 (5 bases). The V and J ends lost 3 bases and 7 bases respectively, with 13 bases between them. The CDR3 loop spans 13 amino acids. Germline values: CDR1 SGHNT, CDR2 YYREEE (reference sequence). The CDR3 reads CASSYPGLGTQYF. As DNA, the CDR3 is TGTGCCAGCAGCTACCCAGGGCTCGGGACCCAGTACTTC.

This clonotype has only a few counts. The chain carries TRBV12-3 or TRBV12-4 and TRBJ2-2; D not certain. CDR3 length: 15 amino acids. With 1 base removed from V and 6 bases from J, the gap between germline ends came to 12 bases. The DNA of the CDR3 is TGTGCCAGCAGTTTAGGTCCAGCGCCCCCCGGGGAGCTGTTTTTT. It is translated as CASSLGPAPPGELFF.

This clonotype has only one observation. The chain is built from TRBV6-5 and TRBJ2-1; 11 bases align to TRBD2. V trimming: 8 bases; J trimming: 9 bases; junction bases outside the gene matches: 6. Germline lookup yields CDR1 MNHEY and CDR2 SVGAGI. CDR3 length equals 13 residues. The CDR3 spells CASWTSGLGEQFF. Here the CDR3 DNA reads TGTGCCAGCTGGACTAGCGGGCTGGGTGAGCAGTTCTTC.

J is TRBJ2-1 and V is TRBV24-1, with 10 bases identical to TRBD2. V lost 4 bases and J lost 4; bases outside the gene matches: 6. Per germline, CDR1 KGHDR and CDR2 SFDVKD. CDR3 length: 16 amino acids. Here the CDR3 reads CATSDLASGSYNEQFF. The CDR3 DNA follows: TGTGCCACCAGTGACCTTGCTAGCGGGAGTTACAATGAGCAGTTCTTC.

This clonotype was picked up a small number of times. One end of the junction does not line up with germline, which may come from a read error. This chain connects TRBV6-1 to TRBJ2-4; 8 bases agree with TRBD1. Germline values: CDR1 MNHNS, CDR2 SASEGT. This CDR3 is built from 18 residues. CDR3 loop: CASRATGEPFLAENIQYF. The CDR3 bases are TGTGCCAGCAGAGCGACAGGGGAACCTTTCCTAGCCGAAAACATTCAGTACTTC.

The J gene is TRBJ1-2, the V gene TRBV14; tentatively, D is TRBD1 (5 bases). Germline CDR1 reads SGHDN; CDR2 reads FVKESK. This CDR3 comprises 15 residues. The germline V and J ends were trimmed by 1 base and 4 bases, with 13 bases remaining between them. CDR3 DNA: TGTGCCAGCAGCCAAGTGGAGGGGTGGGCCTATGGCTACACCTTC. Encoded protein: CASSQVEGWAYGYTF.

The rearrangement joins TRBV28 to TRBJ2-6, with 7 bases matching TRBD1. The germline V gene has CDR1 MDHEN and CDR2 SYDVKM. The CDR3 spans 18 residues. V was clipped by 2 bases and J by 3 bases; unmatched bases: 10. In DNA form, the CDR3 reads TGTGCCAGCAGTTTAGGGTTCTCAGGGGGAATTGGGGCCAACGTCCTGACTTTC. The encoded protein is CASSLGFSGGIGANVLTF.

The table lists this clonotype with a few counts. The chain employs TRBV7-3 and TRBJ2-7; D is perhaps TRBD1 (7 bases). Germline CDR1 reads SGHTA; CDR2 reads FQGTGA. V was shortened by 5 bases and J by 0 bases, with 14 bases between the two germline ends. CDR3 length: 15 residues. Written as DNA, the CDR3 is TGTGCCAGCAGCCCTCAGGGGGGTCACTCCTACGAGCAGTACTTC. Protein sequence: CASSPQGGHSYEQYF.

J is TRBJ2-7 and V is TRBV6-5; D possibly corresponds to TRBD1 (6 bases). The V and J ends lost 5 bases and 0 bases respectively, with 14 bases between them. CDR3 length equals 15 residues. Germline CDR1 is MNHEY and CDR2 is SVGAGI. DNA for the CDR3: TGTGCCAGCAGTCAACAGGGAACCAGCTCCTACGAGCAGTACTTC. It codes for CASSQQGTSSYEQYF.

This clonotype was picked up a small number of times. The junction differs from germline at one of its ends, possibly a read error. This rearrangement joins TRBV27 to TRBJ2-1, with D possibly matching TRBD2 (6 bases). The length of the CDR3 is 13 residues. Germline CDR1 and CDR2: MNHEY and SMNVEV (reference sequence). CDR3 DNA: TGTGCCTGCAGTCCTCGGGAGAAGTCCGAGCAGTTCTTC. Protein sequence: CACSPREKSEQFF.

This chain joins TRBV20-1 and TRBJ2-7; D not certain. Per the germline V gene, CDR1 is DFQATT and CDR2 is SNEGSKA (reference sequence). The CDR3 contains 11 residues. Trimming cost V 5 bases and J 5 bases, with 10 bases left between them. CDR3 bases: TGCAGTGCTCCCCGATCGCACGAGCAGTACTTC. As protein: CSAPRSHEQYF.

This clonotype was recorded a few times. This sequence joins TRBV6-2 or TRBV6-3 and TRBJ2-3; D tentatively reads TRBD1 or TRBD2 (5 bases each). This CDR3 comprises 14 residues. CDR1 and CDR2 (germline): MNHEY, SVGEGT. V lost 4 bases and J lost 5, with 13 bases in between. CDR3 amino acids: CASSFNGARDTQYF. DNA for the CDR3: TGTGCCAGCAGTTTTAACGGGGCTCGAGATACGCAGTATTTT.

This chain joins TRBV20-1 and TRBJ2-5, with 12 nucleotides matching TRBD2. The DNA end favors TRBJ2-1, so the J call may be wrong. CDR1 is DFQATT and CDR2 is SNEGSKA in the germline V gene (reference sequence). The CDR3 is 13 residues long. The CDR3 DNA is TGCAGTGCTAGACTAGCGGGAGGGGGTGAGCAGTTCTTC. This codes for CSARLAGGGEQFF.

This clonotype showed up just a few times. The chain uses TRBV29-1 and TRBJ2-1; tentative D call: TRBD1 (6 bases). This CDR3 is 15 amino acids long. CDR1 SQVTM and CDR2 ANQGSEA come from the germline V gene. Trimming took 3 bases from V and 0 from J, leaving 12 bases between them. CDR3 coding DNA: TGCAGCGTTGATGGACAGAAGAGCTCCTACAATGAGCAGTTCTTC. Amino acid sequence: CSVDGQKSSYNEQFF.

In its sample, this clonotype was seen a few times. The J gene is TRBJ1-1, the V gene TRBV29-1; 8 bases agree with TRBD1. Germline-derived CDR1 and CDR2 are SQVTM and ANQGSEA. CDR3 length equals 18 residues. Unmatched junction bases numbered 16, after V lost 4 bases and J lost 0 bases. CDR3 nucleotide sequence: TGCAGCGTTGTTGGGGTCTGGACAGGGAGGGGTATGAACACTGAAGCTTTCTTT. Its protein product is CSVVGVWTGRGMNTEAFF.

This clonotype was detected only once. The CDR3 coding sequence is TGTGCCAGCAGCCCGGGACAGGTGAACAATGAGCAGTTCTTC. Translation gives CASSPGQVNNEQFF. This chain uses TRBV7-9 with TRBJ2-1, with 8 bases that match TRBD1. This CDR3 spans 14 amino acids. The germline V gene encodes CDR1 SEHNR and CDR2 FQNEAQ (reference sequence). Trimming cost V 5 bases and J 5 bases; bases outside gene matches: 5.

This clonotype was detected a few times. The CDR3 here is CSVEEGTGSYEQYF. CDR3 in DNA: TGCAGCGTTGAAGAGGGGACAGGGTCCTACGAGCAGTACTTC. The chain uses TRBV29-1 and TRBJ2-5; 9 nucleotides match TRBD1. The J call is doubtful: the DNA matches TRBJ2-7 better. The CDR3 is 14 residues long. The V gene's germline CDR1 is SQVTM and CDR2 ANQGSEA.

In this sample, this clonotype turned up a few times. The genes are TRBV7-3 and TRBJ2-1; TRBD2 aligns across 14 bases. The germline gives CDR1 SGHTA, CDR2 FQGTGA. This CDR3 is built from 19 residues. The J segment lost 2 bases and the V segment lost 1 base, leaving 7 bases of the junction unmatched. The CDR3 DNA follows: TGTGCCAGCAGCTTAATAAGGACTAGCGGGGGGTCCACCTACAATGAGCAGTTCTTC. Protein: CASSLIRTSGGSTYNEQFF.

The CDR3 is CASTHSGLSSYNEQFF. The CDR3 DNA follows: TGTGCCAGCACCCATAGCGGATTGAGCTCCTACAATGAGCAGTTCTTC. V and J are TRBV25-1 and TRBJ2-1; tentatively, D is TRBD2 (6 bases). Germline values: CDR1 MGHDK, CDR2 SYGVNS. The CDR3 has 16 amino acids. V dropped 7 bases and J dropped 0 bases, with 16 bases sitting between them.

This clonotype is termed medium-sized (0.01 to 0.1%). V and J are TRBV5-1 and TRBJ2-5; D gene ambiguous. V was cut by 0 bases and J by 1 base, with 10 bases left in between. The CDR3 has 15 residues. Germline CDR1 reads SGHRS; CDR2 reads YFSETQ. The CDR3 here is CASSLGASAQETQYF. CDR3 nucleotide sequence: TGCGCCAGCAGCTTGGGGGCCAGCGCCCAAGAGACCCAGTACTTC.